A single sample is the source of the 10 T cell receptor beta chains below, sequenced in a study of Ad26.COV2.S vaccination and SARS-CoV-2 variants (dated by TCRdb to about 2021). Receptor libraries were prepared by the immunoSEQ multiplex PCR assay. The immuneACCESS repertoire file appears here via TCRdb, limited to in-frame rearrangements. These files lack a portion of the clones; in checked studies, under half of the deficit traces to unresolved V genes, and the cause of the others is not known. The sample table holds approximately 420,000 clones, of which roughly nine tenths were seen once. Around 3.4% of the sample lies in the top ten. The treatment or condition tag for this specimen amounts to: around 19 received Ad26.COV2.S at low or high dose, single or two shots; five or six received placebo; per-sample allocation not given. Repertoires of vaccine and placebo recipients were sequenced from samples taken on day 63 after the first injection.

The starting material was peripheral blood, obtained in a trial of Ad26.COV2.S vaccine versus placebo. These receptors came from a person between 18 and 65 years old who received the Ad26.COV2.S COVID-19 vaccine or a placebo.

In its sample, this clone was seen once. The chain combines TRBV5-1 with TRBJ2-5; 9 bases map to TRBD2. Trimming removed 5 bases from V and 1 base from J; junction bases left unmatched: 3. From germline, CDR1 is SGHRS and CDR2 YFSETQ. This CDR3 contains 14 residues. The CDR3 is CASSYSGGQETQYF. For the CDR3, the DNA is TGCGCCAGCAGTTATAGCGGGGGCCAAGAGACCCAGTACTTC. The whole variable domain, remainder taken from reference TRBV5-1 and TRBJ2-5, is KAGVTQTPRYLIKTRGQQVTLSCSPISGHRSVSWYQQTPGQGLQFLFEYFSETQRNKGNFPGRFSGRQFSNSRSEMNVSTLELGDSALYLCASSYSGGQETQYFGPGTRLLVL.

V is TRBV10-1 and J is TRBJ1-1; D is unclear. Trimming took off 0 bases at V and 4 bases at J, with 9 bases between the two ends. Germline CDR1 reads WNHNN; CDR2 reads SYGVQD (reference sequence). CDR3 length: 14 amino acids. As DNA, the CDR3 is TGCGCCAGCAGTGAGTCAACGGGGATCACTGAAGCTTTCTTT. Amino acid sequence: CASSESTGITEAFF.

The chain recombines TRBV12-1 with TRBJ1-4. TRBV12-1 constitutes a pseudogene. The length of the CDR3 is 14 residues. The CDR3 loop is CATGRDGINEKLFF. CDR3 DNA sequence: TGTGCCACCGGAAGGGACGGGATTAATGAAAAACTGTTTTTT.

The CDR3 protein is CASSAGRGLGYTF. The CDR3 DNA reads as TGTGCCAGCAGCGCCGGTCGGGGGCTTGGCTACACCTTC. The J gene is TRBJ1-2, the V gene TRBV7-2; a weak D match, TRBD1 (6 bases). The V end was cut by 5 bases, the J end by 7 bases, with 14 bases between. This CDR3 is 13 amino acids long. CDR1 is SGHTA and CDR2 is FQGNSA in the germline V gene.

The chain employs TRBV11-1 and TRBJ1-2; D gene ambiguous. The V gene's germline CDR1 is SGHAT and CDR2 FQDESV (reference sequence). This CDR3 is 13 amino acids long. The germline V and J ends were trimmed by 2 bases and 0 bases, with 4 bases remaining between them. CDR3 sequence: CASSLKPNYGYTF. CDR3 in DNA: TGTGCCAGCAGCTTAAAACCTAACTATGGCTACACCTTC. The complete variable domain, with remaining parts taken from reference TRBV11-1 and TRBJ1-2, reads EAEVAQSPRYKITEKSQAVAFWCDPISGHATLYWYRQILGQGPELLVQFQDESVVDDSQLPKDRFSAERLKGVDSTLKIQPAELGDSAMYLCASSLKPNYGYTFGSGTRLTVV.

This chain uses TRBV4-3 with TRBJ1-2; 7 bases align to TRBD1. V was pared by 1 base and J by 4 bases, with 9 bases of the junction left unmatched. This CDR3 contains 16 residues. Per the germline V gene, CDR1 is LGHNA and CDR2 is YSLEER. CDR3 in DNA: TGCGCCAGCAGCCAAGGCCAGAGGGGGCGGGGCTATGGCTACACCTTC. Its translation is CASSQGQRGRGYGYTF.

This clone was observed once. The V and J genes are TRBV7-8 and TRBJ1-2; D is possibly TRBD1 (5 bases). The CDR3 runs to 18 residues. V dropped 2 bases and J dropped 0 bases, with 19 bases sitting between them. Germline lookup yields CDR1 SGHVS and CDR2 FQNEAQ. The CDR3 DNA reads TGTGCCAGCAGCTTATCGGGCCGCTCCGACAGCTCTAACTATGGCTACACCTTC. As protein: CASSLSGRSDSSNYGYTF.

This clone has just a few counts. The rearrangement uses TRBV4-1 and TRBJ1-3; D possibly corresponds to TRBD1 (6 bases). Germline V lookup: CDR1 MGHRA, CDR2 YSYEKL. V was clipped by 4 bases and J by 3 bases, with 19 bases between them. CDR3 size: 17 residues. The CDR3 here is CASSPRTKGVGGNTIYF. CDR3 DNA sequence: TGCGCCAGCAGCCCGCGCACTAAGGGGGTTGGTGGAAACACCATATATTTT.

The rearrangement joins TRBV3-1 (or the pseudogene TRBV3-2) to TRBJ2-1; D not certain. The germline V gene has CDR1 LGHDT and CDR2 YNNKEL (reference sequence). The CDR3 has 13 amino acids. V lost 0 bases and J 9 bases, leaving 9 bases between the germline ends. CDR3 DNA: TGTGCCAGCAGCCAAGACCACTTGATTGAGCAGTTCTTC. Translated, it gives CASSQDHLIEQFF.

The chain employs TRBV9 and TRBJ2-7; D may match TRBD1 or TRBD2 (5 bases each). This CDR3 spans 14 amino acids. Per the germline V gene, CDR1 is SGDLS and CDR2 is YYNGEE. With 3 bases removed from V and 4 bases from J, the gap between germline ends came to 14 bases. This chain's CDR3 is CASSAPGRAYEQYF. The CDR3 DNA follows: TGTGCCAGCAGCGCTCCGGGACGGGCATACGAGCAGTACTTC. The whole variable domain, filled in from reference TRBV9 and TRBJ2-7, reads DSGVTQTPKHLITATGQRVTLRCSPRSGDLSVYWYQQSLDQGLQFLIQYYNGEERAKGNILERFSAQQFPDLHSELNLSSLELGDSALYFCASSAPGRAYEQYFGPGTRLTVT.